This T cell receptor (beta chain) was retrieved from a study of OX40 agonist ivuxolimab in advanced cancers. With respect to the entire study: The costimulatory receptor OX40 (CD134) was targeted by ivuxolimab, a fully human IgG2 agonistic monoclonal antibody. In the dose-escalation cohort, around four fifths of patients were male, and the mean age was approximately 55 years, with a range of 23 to 79. Of the 50 to 55 dose-escalation patients, hepatocellular carcinoma was present in roughly 19, melanoma in some 15, renal cell carcinoma in 9 and head and neck cancer in 9. Intravenous ivuxolimab was administered to patients every 2 weeks at six dose levels: 0.01, 0.1, 0.3, 1.5, 3 and 10 mg/kg. The monotherapy dose-escalation portion (N of about 50 patients) of the phase I ivuxolimab trial is reported in the paper. Three dose-escalation patients achieved partial responses, one with hepatocellular carcinoma and two with cutaneous melanoma. Prior anti-PD-1, anti-PD-L1 or anti-CTLA-4 therapy was permitted, and 30% to 45% of dose-escalation patients had received checkpoint inhibitors. The purpose of peripheral TCRbeta sequencing was to test whether ivuxolimab changed TCR sequence diversity and led to clonal T-cell expansion.

Study-wide findings and limitations: At doses of 0.1 to 3.0 mg/kg, clonal expansion of both CD4+ and CD8+ blood T cells was observed from baseline to week 6. The antigen specificity of the clonally expanded peripheral T cells was not determined. Low levels of normalized T-cell clonal expansion were also seen in some patients who did not respond. On average, CD8+ T cells showed more expanded clones than CD4+ T cells after ivuxolimab. In the 0.1-3.0 mg/kg groups, partial responders had among the lowest normalized peripheral clonal expansion, particularly in CD8+ T cells.

To sequence the TCRbeta CDR3 region, genomic DNA was isolated from the sorted cells. The immunoSEQ Assay was used to sequence the TCRbeta CDR3 regions. As stored in TCRdb, this immuneACCESS dataset retains in-frame rearrangements with V and J assigned. A fraction of the clones does not appear; measured against another copy, unresolved V genes explain less than half of the discrepancy, and the remainder lacks a known reason. This sample holds more than 15,000 clones; just under 80% were observed only once. In total, the top ten clones hold under 30% of the sample. Worth noting for this clone: What antigen it recognizes has not been identified. No base quality values were provided; no much bigger clone lies one nucleotide off.

The trial excluded patients who had a history of autoimmune disease or were on systemic immunosuppression. Peripheral blood for TCR sequencing was collected from all dose cohorts at baseline, on cycle 4 day 1, and on cycle 7 day 1. The samples were drawn from a first-in-human, open-label, multicenter phase I dose-escalation trial of ivuxolimab. The trial enrolled adults with locally advanced or metastatic head and neck squamous cell, hepatocellular, melanoma or renal cell carcinoma. Before TCR sequencing, CD4+ T cells and CD8+ T cells were sorted from peripheral blood as separate populations. The CDR3 numbers 17 residues from cysteine through phenylalanine. CDR3 DNA is the only sequence kept; it has 51 bases, read in frame from the first base.

The source of this sequence is an adult with an advanced solid tumor such as melanoma, head and neck, liver or kidney cancer. The sequenced sample was CD4+ or CD8+ T cells sorted from blood, obtained in a trial of the OX40 agonist ivuxolimab. Here the chain combines TRBV21-1 and TRBJ2-7. TRBV21-1 is annotated as a pseudogene. The nucleotide sequence is TGTGCCAGCAGCAAAGGTTGGGGCAGGGACCGCCACTACGAGCAGTACTTC. Its translation is CASSKGWGRDRHYEQYF.